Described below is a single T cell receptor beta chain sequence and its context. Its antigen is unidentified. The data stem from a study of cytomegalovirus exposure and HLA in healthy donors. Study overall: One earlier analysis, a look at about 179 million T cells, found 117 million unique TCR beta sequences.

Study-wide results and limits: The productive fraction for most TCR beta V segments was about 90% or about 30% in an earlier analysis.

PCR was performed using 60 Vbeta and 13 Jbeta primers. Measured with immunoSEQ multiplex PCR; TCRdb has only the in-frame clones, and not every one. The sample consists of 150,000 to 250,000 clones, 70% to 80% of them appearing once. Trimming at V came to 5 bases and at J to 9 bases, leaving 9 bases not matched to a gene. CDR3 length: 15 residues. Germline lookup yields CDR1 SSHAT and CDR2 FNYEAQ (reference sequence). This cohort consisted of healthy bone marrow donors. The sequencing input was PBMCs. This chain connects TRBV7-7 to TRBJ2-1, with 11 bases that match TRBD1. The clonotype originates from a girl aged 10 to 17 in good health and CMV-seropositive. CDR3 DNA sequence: TGTGCCAGCAGCATCGGACAGGGGGCCCATAGTGAGCAGTTCTTC. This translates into CASSIGQGAHSEQFF.